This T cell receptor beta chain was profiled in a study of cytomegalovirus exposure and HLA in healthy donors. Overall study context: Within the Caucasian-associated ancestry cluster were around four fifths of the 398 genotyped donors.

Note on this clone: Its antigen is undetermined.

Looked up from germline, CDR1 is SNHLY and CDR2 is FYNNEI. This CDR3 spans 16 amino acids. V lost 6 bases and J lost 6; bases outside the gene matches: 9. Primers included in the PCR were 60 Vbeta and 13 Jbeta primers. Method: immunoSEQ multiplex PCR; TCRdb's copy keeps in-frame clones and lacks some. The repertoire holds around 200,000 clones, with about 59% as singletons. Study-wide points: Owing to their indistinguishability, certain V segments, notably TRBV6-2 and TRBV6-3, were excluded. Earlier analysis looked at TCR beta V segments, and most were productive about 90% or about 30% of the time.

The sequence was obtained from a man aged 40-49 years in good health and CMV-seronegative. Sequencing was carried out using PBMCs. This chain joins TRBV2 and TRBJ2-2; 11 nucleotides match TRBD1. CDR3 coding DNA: TGTGCCAGCAGCGTCTCGGACAGGGGGCTTGCCGGGGAGCTGTTTTTT. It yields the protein CASSVSDRGLAGELFF.